Described below is a single TCR beta chain sequence and its context. Germline CDR1 DFQATT, CDR2 SNEGSKA (reference sequence). V dropped 4 bases and J dropped 10 bases, with 9 bases sitting between them. There are 10 residues in the CDR3. Extracted from the samples, RNA was reverse transcribed into cDNA to serve as the sequencing template. The method was immunoSEQ multiplex PCR; TCRdb's version includes in-frame clones alone and lacks a portion of them. The sample carries fewer than 250,000 clones, roughly 44% recorded once. The data originate from a study of CD8+ T cells in alopecia areata. Sample treatment: oral pan-JAK inhibitor, 5-10 mg twice daily.

The V and J genes are TRBV20-1 and TRBJ2-3; D unresolved. The source was CD4+ T cells sorted from blood, collected around week 37, from a patient treated with tofacitinib. The sequence was obtained from a human donor with alopecia areata. The DNA for the CDR3 is TGCAGTGCTATTGAAAGGGCGCAGTATTTT. It yields the protein CSAIERAQYF.